These 30 T cell receptor beta chains share one sample of origin, sequenced in a study of naive and memory T cell subsets. An equimolar mix of two oligonucleotides served as the beta constant-region primer for TRBC1 and TRBC2. One entry per CDR3 protein results from TCRdb running MiXCR on the UMI-ligation and nested PCR reads. In the table there are around 35,000 distinct CDR3 sequences, more than 10% of which are singletons. Sequenced input: effector memory CD4+ T cells from blood. The subset is: effector memory, CD45RA- CD27-. The receptor set was obtained from a human donor in good health.

This clonotype was observed a handful of times. The chain couples TRBV7-8 to TRBJ2-7; TRBD1 matches 9 bases. Germline assignment: CDR1 SGHVS and CDR2 FQNEAQ. The junction had 8 bases not matched to a gene; V was cut back by 5 bases and J by 6 bases. CDR3 size: 14 residues. The CDR3 DNA reads TGTGCCAGCAGCAGCCGGGACAGGGACCCCGAGCAGTACTTC. This gives the protein CASSSRDRDPEQYF.

As regards this clonotype: This may be a read error: a much more frequent sequence differs by one nucleotide. The chain carries TRBV20-1 and TRBJ1-1; no reliable D call. Germline CDR1 and CDR2: DFQATT and SNEGSKA (reference sequence). Trimming pared 5 bases from V and 3 bases from J, leaving 10 bases between. This CDR3 contains 12 residues. CDR3 DNA sequence: TGCAGTGCTTTGGACGGCTACACTGAAGCTTTCTTT. Protein: CSALDGYTEAFF.

This clonotype was recorded many times. Here the CDR3 reads CSVNSLRGYEQYF. CDR3 sequence (DNA): TGCAGCGTAAATAGCCTACGAGGGTACGAGCAGTACTTC. The rearrangement joins TRBV29-1 to TRBJ2-7; the D gene is possibly TRBD2 (5 bases). The CDR3 sequence is 13 residues long. V dropped 6 bases and J dropped 4 bases, with 16 bases sitting between them. The germline V gene encodes CDR1 SQVTM and CDR2 ANQGSEA.

This clonotype is termed medium-sized. The chain uses TRBV7-9 and TRBJ2-1, with D uncertain. From germline, CDR1 is SEHNR and CDR2 FQNEAQ (reference sequence). The CDR3 contains 16 residues. V lost 0 bases, J lost 9 bases, and 18 bases lay in between. The CDR3 region has the DNA TGTGCCAGCAGCTTAGCGGGTTCCCAGTATTTCACTGAGCAGTTCTTC. The encoded protein is CASSLAGSQYFTEQFF.

A word on this clonotype: A much larger clone lies a single base off, so this may be a read error. This chain joins TRBV7-8 and TRBJ1-2; D is unclear. Germline V gene data show CDR1 as SGHVS and CDR2 as FQNEAQ. CDR3 length equals 14 residues. The CDR3 here is CASTPREANYGDTF. The CDR3 coding sequence is TGTGCCAGCACCCCCAGAGAAGCTAACTATGGCGACACCTTC.

The V gene is TRBV12-3 or TRBV12-4, the J gene TRBJ2-1; D gene uncertain. CDR3 size: 15 residues. V lost 4 bases, J lost 0 bases, and 10 bases lay in between. CDR3 DNA: TGTGCCAGCAGTTGGTCCTTGAGCTCCTACAATGAGCAGTTCTTC. This gives the protein CASSWSLSSYNEQFF.

This clonotype has a count of ten or more. The rearrangement uses TRBV4-2 and TRBJ2-3; no clear D gene. V was cut by 0 bases and J by 10 bases, with 11 bases left in between. CDR3 length equals 13 residues. The V gene's germline CDR1 is LGHNA and CDR2 YNFKEQ. The CDR3 reads CASSQEPNSPQYF. The DNA for the CDR3 is TGTGCCAGCAGCCAAGAGCCCAACTCACCGCAGTATTTT.

The chain couples TRBV7-2 to TRBJ2-2, with 14 bases lining up with TRBD2. The CDR3 loop spans 15 amino acids. Trimming cost V 4 bases and J 7 bases; bases outside gene matches: 2. CDR1 SGHTA and CDR2 FQGNSA come from the germline V gene. This CDR3 reads CASSWTSGRIGELFF. The CDR3 region has the DNA TGTGCCAGCAGCTGGACTAGCGGGAGGATCGGGGAGCTGTTTTTT.

This clonotype was seen a handful of times. The V gene is TRBV4-1, the J gene TRBJ1-3, with D uncertain. The CDR3 contains 15 residues. Germline CDR1 and CDR2: MGHRA and YSYEKL. The V and J ends lost 0 bases and 4 bases respectively, with 10 bases between them. DNA for the CDR3: TGCGCCAGCAGCCAAGATCAACGGCACGGAAACACCATATATTTT. It yields the protein CASSQDQRHGNTIYF.

This chain connects TRBV6-2 or TRBV6-3 to TRBJ2-2, with TRBD2 as a possible D gene (6 bases). Germline CDR1 is MNHEY and CDR2 is SVGEGT. V dropped 2 bases and J dropped 9 bases, with 10 bases sitting between them. The CDR3 is 13 residues long. CDR3 region: CASSYTGVRELFF. The CDR3 region has the DNA TGTGCCAGCAGTTACACGGGGGTCCGGGAGCTGTTTTTT.

V is TRBV2 and J is TRBJ2-1; 10 positions match TRBD2. Trimming removed 4 bases from V and 0 bases from J; junction bases left unmatched: 12. Germline V CDR1 and CDR2: SNHLY, FYNNEI. CDR3 length: 19 amino acids. In DNA, the CDR3 is TGTGCCAGCAGTGTCAGGGGGACTAGCGCATGGAGCTCCTACAATGAGCAGTTCTTC. This gives the protein CASSVRGTSAWSSYNEQFF.

With respect to this clonotype: This may be a read error: a much more frequent sequence differs by one nucleotide. This chain connects TRBV4-1 to TRBJ1-5, with a weak D call TRBD1 (5 bases). CDR1 and CDR2 from the germline V gene are MGHRA and YSYEKL. This CDR3 is 16 amino acids long. CDR3 loop: CVSSQDGQGLNQPQHF. In nucleotides, the CDR3 is TGCGTCAGCAGCCAAGACGGGCAGGGTTTAAATCAGCCCCAGCATTTT.

This clonotype was seen a few times. The chain joins TRBV12-5 to TRBJ2-1, with D possibly matching TRBD2 (5 bases). Germline V gene data show CDR1 as LGHNT and CDR2 as FRNRAP. The CDR3 is made up of 17 amino acids. Trimming pared 4 bases from V and 0 bases from J, leaving 16 bases between. The CDR3 region is CASGYLQDYNSYNEQFF. CDR3 DNA: TGTGCTAGTGGTTACCTCCAAGACTACAACTCCTACAATGAGCAGTTCTTC.

V is TRBV7-2 and J is TRBJ1-5, with a tentative D call TRBD1 (5 bases). CDR3 length: 15 residues. V lost 5 bases and J lost 6, with 17 bases in between. Per the germline V gene, CDR1 is SGHTA and CDR2 is FQGNSA. CDR3 residues: CASSPQTASGQPQHF. DNA of the CDR3: TGTGCCAGCAGCCCCCAGACAGCCTCAGGTCAGCCCCAGCATTTT.

The J gene is TRBJ2-2, the V gene TRBV5-5; TRBD1 agrees at 9 bases. With 4 bases clipped from V and 8 bases from J, the junction kept 9 bases outside the gene matches. The germline V gene encodes CDR1 SGHKS and CDR2 YYEKEE (reference sequence). CDR3 length equals 15 residues. CDR3 nucleotide sequence: TGTGCCAGCAGCCTCAGACAGGGGGTGAATGGGGAGCTGTTTTTT. Translated, it gives CASSLRQGVNGELFF. Based on the CDR3 plus reference TRBV5-5 and TRBJ2-2, the full variable domain is DAGVTQSPTHLIKTRGQQVTLRCSPISGHKSVSWYQQVLGQGPQFIFQYYEKEERGRGNFPDRFSARQFPNYSSELNVNALLLGDSALYLCASSLRQGVNGELFFGEGSRLTVL.

The genes are TRBV10-3 and TRBJ1-4; D is perhaps TRBD1 (5 bases). Between the trimmed V and J ends, which lost 9 bases and 4 bases, there was a span of 12 bases. Germline V CDR1 and CDR2: ENHRY, SYGVKD. CDR3 length equals 13 residues. In DNA form, the CDR3 reads TGTGCCATTTCGGGACTGAGTAATGAAAAACTGTTTTTT. Translating gives CAISGLSNEKLFF.

This clonotype has more than one count but fewer than ten. The chain couples TRBV21-1 to TRBJ2-3; the table gives TRBD2 as D, unverified against the DNA. TRBV21-1 is annotated as a pseudogene. The CDR3 contains 18 residues. The chain's CDR3 is CASSEPGLAGPNTDTQYF. The CDR3 region has the DNA TGTGCCAGCAGCGAACCGGGACTAGCGGGACCGAACACAGATACGCAGTATTTT.

In its sample, this clonotype was seen a few times. The V call is TRBV2, the J call TRBJ2-1; a possible D gene is TRBD2 (5 bases). V was pared by 6 bases and J by 5 bases, with 20 bases between. The CDR3 consists of 16 residues. Germline V lookup: CDR1 SNHLY, CDR2 FYNNEI. Here the CDR3 reads CASSNIQLVGDNEQFF. The CDR3 DNA reads as TGTGCCAGCAGCAACATTCAACTAGTCGGGGACAATGAGCAGTTCTTC. Variable domain in full (rest from reference TRBV2 and TRBJ2-1): EPEVTQTPSHQVTQMGQEVILRCVPISNHLYFYWYRQILGQKVEFLVSFYNNEISEKSEIFDDQFSVERPDGSNFTLKIRSTKLEDSAMYFCASSNIQLVGDNEQFFGPGTRLTVL.

The sample holds a few counts of this clonotype. The chain employs TRBV29-1 and TRBJ2-5; TRBD2 aligns across 12 bases. The germline CDR1 and CDR2 sequences are SQVTM and ANQGSEA. V shed 4 bases, J shed 4 bases, and the junction held 7 bases outside the gene matches. CDR3 size: 15 residues. CDR3 loop: CSVALAGGRRETQYF. In nucleotides, the CDR3 is TGCAGCGTTGCCCTAGCGGGAGGGAGGAGAGAGACCCAGTACTTC.

This clonotype has just a few counts. This chain connects TRBV4-3 to TRBJ2-2; D not resolved. With 1 base removed from V and 4 bases from J, the gap between germline ends came to 7 bases. Germline V gene lookup returns CDR1 LGHNA and CDR2 YSLEER. This CDR3 region has 14 residues. CDR3 residues: CASSQGPATGELFF. CDR3 nucleotides: TGCGCCAGCAGCCAAGGACCAGCCACCGGGGAGCTGTTTTTT.

This clonotype was seen repeatedly, ten times or more. V usage is TRBV20-1 and J usage is TRBJ2-7; possibly TRBD1 or TRBD2 for D (5 bases each). This CDR3 comprises 13 residues. CDR1 is DFQATT, CDR2 SNEGSKA, per germline (reference sequence). The CDR3 loop reads CSVKGTEGREQYF. The CDR3 coding sequence is TGCAGCGTTAAAGGGACGGAAGGGCGCGAGCAGTACTTC.

The table lists this clonotype with a few counts. The chain has TRBV29-1 and TRBJ2-3, with 7 bases fitting TRBD2. This CDR3 region has 18 residues. Germline lookup yields CDR1 SQVTM and CDR2 ANQGSEA. The ends lost 0 bases at V and 6 bases at J; junction bases unmatched: 18. The CDR3 is CSVEDWGGAETEADTQYF. The CDR3 bases are TGCAGCGTTGAAGATTGGGGGGGAGCGGAAACAGAGGCGGATACGCAGTATTTT.

The chain links TRBV28 to TRBJ2-7; D ambiguous. Germline V gene sequence: CDR1 MDHEN, CDR2 SYDVKM. This CDR3 is 13 amino acids long. Trimming removed 6 bases at V and 0 bases at J, with 9 bases between. The CDR3 bases are TGTGCCAGCAGCGCAGGAAGCTCCTACGAGCAGTACTTC. Its translation is CASSAGSSYEQYF.

This chain connects TRBV20-1 to TRBJ2-3; 7 bases map to TRBD1. Germline V lookup: CDR1 DFQATT, CDR2 SNEGSKA (reference sequence). The CDR3 length is 18 residues. The V gene end was trimmed by 0 bases and the J gene end by 2 bases; junction bases not matched to a gene: 14. The CDR3 DNA reads TGCAGTGCTAGAGATAACAGGGGTGATAGTTTGGACACAGATACGCAGTATTTT. Translation gives CSARDNRGDSLDTDTQYF.

This clonotype turned up a few times. The rearrangement joins TRBV2 to TRBJ1-6, with TRBD1 matching over 8 bases. This CDR3 is built from 15 residues. V lost 6 bases to trimming and J lost 7 bases; unmatched junction nucleotides: 8. Germline V gives CDR1 SNHLY, CDR2 FYNNEI. CDR3 bases: TGTGCCAGCAGCCTTAGGACAGGGATGAATTCACCCCTCCACTTT. As protein: CASSLRTGMNSPLHF.

The chain uses TRBV5-1 and TRBJ2-6; no reliable D call. The ends were cut back, 2 bases at V and 0 bases at J, with 6 bases in the middle. This CDR3 contains 15 residues. Germline V gives CDR1 SGHRS, CDR2 YFSETQ. DNA for the CDR3: TGCGCCAGCAGCTTTTCAGTCTCTGGGGCCAACGTCCTGACTTTC. Amino acids: CASSFSVSGANVLTF.

This clonotype was picked up a small number of times. The rearrangement uses TRBV9 and TRBJ2-2; possible D gene TRBD1, 5 bases. V lost 0 bases and J 4 bases, leaving 10 bases between the germline ends. The CDR3 is made up of 15 amino acids. CDR1 is SGDLS, CDR2 YYNGEE, per germline. CDR3 residues: CASSVGQGITGELFF. CDR3 in DNA: TGTGCCAGCAGCGTAGGCCAGGGTATCACCGGGGAGCTGTTTTTT.

The chain employs TRBV19 and TRBJ1-5; 8 bases align to TRBD1. From germline, CDR1 is LNHDA and CDR2 SQIVND (reference sequence). CDR3 length equals 16 residues. The V segment lost 5 bases and the J segment 7 bases; nucleotides outside the gene matches: 13. Here the CDR3 DNA reads TGTGCCAGTAGTGCTGCGGACAGGGAGCCTCGCCAGCCCCAGCATTTT. This gives the protein CASSAADREPRQPQHF.

The gene calls are TRBV7-9 and TRBJ1-1, with no clear D. There are 16 residues in the CDR3. Germline values: CDR1 SEHNR, CDR2 FQNEAQ (reference sequence). Trimming removed 1 base at V and 0 bases at J, with 12 bases between. This CDR3 is CASSLGGPGVNTEAFF. CDR3 nucleotide sequence: TGTGCCAGCAGCTTAGGAGGTCCCGGGGTGAACACTGAAGCTTTCTTT.

This clonotype was observed a handful of times. The chain recombines TRBV21-1 with TRBJ2-3; the tabulated D call, TRBD2, remains unverified against the DNA. TRBV21-1 is a recognized pseudogene. CDR3 size: 15 residues. CDR3 protein: CASSNCLAGTDTQYF. For the CDR3, the DNA is TGTGCCAGCAGCAATTGTCTAGCGGGCACAGATACGCAGTATTTT.